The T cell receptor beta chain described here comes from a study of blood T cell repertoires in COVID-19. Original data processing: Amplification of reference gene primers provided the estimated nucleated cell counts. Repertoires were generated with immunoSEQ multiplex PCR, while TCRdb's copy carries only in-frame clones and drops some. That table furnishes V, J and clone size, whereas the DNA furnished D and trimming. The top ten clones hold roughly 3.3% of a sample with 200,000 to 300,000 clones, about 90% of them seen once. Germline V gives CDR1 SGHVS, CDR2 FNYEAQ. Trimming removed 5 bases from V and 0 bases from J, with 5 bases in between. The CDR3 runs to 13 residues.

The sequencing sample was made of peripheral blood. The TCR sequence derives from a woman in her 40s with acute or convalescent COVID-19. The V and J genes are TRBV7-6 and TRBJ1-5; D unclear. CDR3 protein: CASSPSSNQPQHF. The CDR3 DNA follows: TGTGCCAGCAGCCCGAGTAGCAATCAGCCCCAGCATTTT.